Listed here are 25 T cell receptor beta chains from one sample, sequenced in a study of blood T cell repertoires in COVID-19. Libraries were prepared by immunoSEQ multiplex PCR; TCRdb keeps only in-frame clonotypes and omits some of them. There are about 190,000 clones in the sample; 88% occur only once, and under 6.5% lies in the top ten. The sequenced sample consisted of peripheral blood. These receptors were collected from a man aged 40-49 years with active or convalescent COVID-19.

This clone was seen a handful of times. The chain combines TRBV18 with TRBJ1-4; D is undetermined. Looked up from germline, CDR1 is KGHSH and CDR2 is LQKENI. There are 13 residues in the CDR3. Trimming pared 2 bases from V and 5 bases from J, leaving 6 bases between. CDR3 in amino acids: CASSPGRNEKLFF. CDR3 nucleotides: TGTGCCAGCTCACCAGGCAGGAATGAAAAACTGTTTTTT.

The CDR3 coding sequence is TGTGCCAGCAGAGGCAGGGCATTCTCTGGAAACACCATATATTTT. This encodes CASRGRAFSGNTIYF. The chain couples TRBV2 to TRBJ1-3, with D possibly TRBD1 on 5 matching bases. The length of the CDR3 is 15 residues. CDR1 SNHLY and CDR2 FYNNEI come from the germline V gene. Trimming left V 6 bases short and J 0 bases short, with 12 bases between.

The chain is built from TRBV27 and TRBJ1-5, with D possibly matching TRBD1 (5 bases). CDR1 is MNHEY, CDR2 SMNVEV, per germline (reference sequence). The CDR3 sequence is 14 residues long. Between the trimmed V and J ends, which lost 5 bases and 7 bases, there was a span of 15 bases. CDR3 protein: CASSPGVEGQPQHF. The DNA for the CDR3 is TGTGCCAGCAGTCCCGGAGTGGAGGGGCAGCCCCAGCATTTT.

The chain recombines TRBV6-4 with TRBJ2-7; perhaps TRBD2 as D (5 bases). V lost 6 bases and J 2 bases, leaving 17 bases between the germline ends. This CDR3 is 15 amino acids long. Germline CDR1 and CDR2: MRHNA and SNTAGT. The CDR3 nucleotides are TGTGCCAGCAGGCCGGGCGATCGGGGTCCCTACGAGCAGTACTTC. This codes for CASRPGDRGPYEQYF.

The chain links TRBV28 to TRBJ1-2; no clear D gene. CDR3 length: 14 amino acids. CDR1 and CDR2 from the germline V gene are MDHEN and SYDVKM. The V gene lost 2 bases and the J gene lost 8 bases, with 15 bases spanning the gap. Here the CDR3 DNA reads TGTGCCAGCAGTTTAGGCTCCGGAGGGCAGGGCTACACCTTC. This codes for CASSLGSGGQGYTF.

CDR3 in amino acids: CASSVAGTLAYEQYF. The CDR3 DNA follows: TGTGCCAGCAGCGTTGCCGGGACATTGGCCTACGAGCAGTACTTC. This rearrangement joins TRBV9 to TRBJ2-7, with D possibly matching TRBD1 (6 bases). Germline-derived CDR1 and CDR2 are SGDLS and YYNGEE. The V end lost 2 bases, the J end lost 2 bases, and 14 bases lay between the germline ends. The CDR3 extends over 15 amino acids.

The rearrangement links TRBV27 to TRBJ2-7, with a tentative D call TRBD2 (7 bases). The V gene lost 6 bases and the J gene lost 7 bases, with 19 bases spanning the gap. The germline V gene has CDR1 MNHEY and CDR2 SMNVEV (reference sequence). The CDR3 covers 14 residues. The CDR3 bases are TGTGCCAGCAGCTTGCGGGGGCCCGCTGGAGAGCAGTACTTC. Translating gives CASSLRGPAGEQYF.

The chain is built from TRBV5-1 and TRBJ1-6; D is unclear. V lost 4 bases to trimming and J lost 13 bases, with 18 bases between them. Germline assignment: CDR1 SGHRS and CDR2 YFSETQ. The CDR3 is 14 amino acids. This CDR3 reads CASSQNTPTSPLHF. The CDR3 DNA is TGCGCCAGCAGCCAAAATACCCCTACTTCCCCCCTCCACTTT.

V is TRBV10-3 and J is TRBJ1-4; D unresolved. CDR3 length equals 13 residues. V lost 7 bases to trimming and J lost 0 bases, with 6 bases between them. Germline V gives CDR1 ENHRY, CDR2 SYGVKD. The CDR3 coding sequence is TGTGCCATCAAGAGTGCAACTAATGAAAAACTGTTTTTT. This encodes CAIKSATNEKLFF.

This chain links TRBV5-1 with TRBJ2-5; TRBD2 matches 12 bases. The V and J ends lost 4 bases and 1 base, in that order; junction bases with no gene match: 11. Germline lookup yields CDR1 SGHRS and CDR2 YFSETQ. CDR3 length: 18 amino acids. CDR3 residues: CASSPGRTSGEIQETQYF. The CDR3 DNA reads TGCGCCAGCAGCCCCGGACGGACTAGCGGGGAGATCCAAGAGACCCAGTACTTC.

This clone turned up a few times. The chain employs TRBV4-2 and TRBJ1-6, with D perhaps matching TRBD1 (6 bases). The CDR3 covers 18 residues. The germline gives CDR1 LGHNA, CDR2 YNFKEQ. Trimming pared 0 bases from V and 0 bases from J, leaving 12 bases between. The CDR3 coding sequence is TGTGCCAGCAGCCAAGACTTGGGGGCTGTCTCCTATAATTCACCCCTCCACTTT. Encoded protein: CASSQDLGAVSYNSPLHF.

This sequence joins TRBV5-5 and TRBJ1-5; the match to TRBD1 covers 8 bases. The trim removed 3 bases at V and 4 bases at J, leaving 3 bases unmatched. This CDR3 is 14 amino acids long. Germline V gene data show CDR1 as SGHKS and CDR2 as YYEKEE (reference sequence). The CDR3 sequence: CASSSGQGNQPQHF. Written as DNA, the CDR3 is TGTGCCAGCAGCTCCGGACAGGGTAATCAGCCCCAGCATTTT.

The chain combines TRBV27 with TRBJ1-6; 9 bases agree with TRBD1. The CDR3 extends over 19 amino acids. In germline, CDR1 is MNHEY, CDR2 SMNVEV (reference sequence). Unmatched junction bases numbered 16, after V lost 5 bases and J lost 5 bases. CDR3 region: CASSPRRSTGGSHNSPLHF. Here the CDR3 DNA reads TGTGCCAGCAGTCCCAGAAGATCGACAGGGGGGAGCCATAATTCACCCCTCCACTTT.

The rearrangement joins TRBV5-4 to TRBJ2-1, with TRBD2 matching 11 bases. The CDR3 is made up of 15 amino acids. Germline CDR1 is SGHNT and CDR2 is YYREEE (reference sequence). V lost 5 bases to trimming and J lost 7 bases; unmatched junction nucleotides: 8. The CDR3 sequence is CASSSGLAGGNEQFF. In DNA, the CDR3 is TGTGCCAGCAGTAGCGGACTAGCGGGCGGGAATGAGCAGTTCTTC.

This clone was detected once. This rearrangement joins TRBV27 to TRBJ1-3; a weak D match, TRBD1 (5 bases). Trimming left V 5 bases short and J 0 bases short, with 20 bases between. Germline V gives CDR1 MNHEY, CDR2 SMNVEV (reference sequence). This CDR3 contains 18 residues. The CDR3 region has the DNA TGTGCCAGCAGTCCCAACCCTCCAGACAGACTCTCTGGAAACACCATATATTTT. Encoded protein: CASSPNPPDRLSGNTIYF.

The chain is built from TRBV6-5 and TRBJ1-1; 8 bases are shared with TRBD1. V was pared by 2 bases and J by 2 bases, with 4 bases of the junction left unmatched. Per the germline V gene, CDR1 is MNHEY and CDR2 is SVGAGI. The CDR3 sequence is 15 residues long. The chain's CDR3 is CASSYPGQGNTEAFF. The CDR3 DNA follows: TGTGCCAGCAGTTACCCTGGACAGGGAAACACTGAAGCTTTCTTT.

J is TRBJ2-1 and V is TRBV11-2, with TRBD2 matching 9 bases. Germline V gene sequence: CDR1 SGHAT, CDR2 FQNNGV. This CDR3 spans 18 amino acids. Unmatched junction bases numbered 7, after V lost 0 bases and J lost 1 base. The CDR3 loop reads CASSLEVLAGSSYNEQFF. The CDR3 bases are TGTGCCAGCAGCTTAGAAGTCCTAGCGGGATCTTCCTACAATGAGCAGTTCTTC.

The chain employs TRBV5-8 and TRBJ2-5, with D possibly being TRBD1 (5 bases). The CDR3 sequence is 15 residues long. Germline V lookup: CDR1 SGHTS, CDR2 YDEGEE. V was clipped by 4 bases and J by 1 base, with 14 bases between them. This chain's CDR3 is CASSHATVSQETQYF. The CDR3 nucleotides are TGTGCCAGCAGCCACGCGACAGTAAGCCAAGAGACCCAGTACTTC.

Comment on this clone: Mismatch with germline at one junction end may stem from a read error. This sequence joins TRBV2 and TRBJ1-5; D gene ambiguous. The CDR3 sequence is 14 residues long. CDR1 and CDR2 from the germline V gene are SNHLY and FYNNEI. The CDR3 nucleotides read TGTGCCAGCAGCGAAGTACTTAGCAATCAGCCCCAGCATTTT. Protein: CASSEVLSNQPQHF.

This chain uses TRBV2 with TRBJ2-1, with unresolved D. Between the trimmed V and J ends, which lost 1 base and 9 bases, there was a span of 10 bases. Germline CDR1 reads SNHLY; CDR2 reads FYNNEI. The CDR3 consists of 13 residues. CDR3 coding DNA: TGTGCCAGCAGTGAAGAGACTGTGGGTGAGCAGTTCTTC. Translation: CASSEETVGEQFF.

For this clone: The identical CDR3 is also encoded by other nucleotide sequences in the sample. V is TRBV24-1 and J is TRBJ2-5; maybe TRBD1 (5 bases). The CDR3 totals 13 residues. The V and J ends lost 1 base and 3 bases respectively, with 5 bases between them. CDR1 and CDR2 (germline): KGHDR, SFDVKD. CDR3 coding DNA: TGTGCCACCAGTGATTTAGGGGAAGAGACCCAGTACTTC. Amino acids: CATSDLGEETQYF.

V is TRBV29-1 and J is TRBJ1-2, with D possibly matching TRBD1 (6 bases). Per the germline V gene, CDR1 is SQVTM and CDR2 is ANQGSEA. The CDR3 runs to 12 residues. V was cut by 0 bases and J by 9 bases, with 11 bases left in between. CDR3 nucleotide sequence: TGCAGCGTTGAAGATGGGGGCACGAGCTACACCTTC. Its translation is CSVEDGGTSYTF.

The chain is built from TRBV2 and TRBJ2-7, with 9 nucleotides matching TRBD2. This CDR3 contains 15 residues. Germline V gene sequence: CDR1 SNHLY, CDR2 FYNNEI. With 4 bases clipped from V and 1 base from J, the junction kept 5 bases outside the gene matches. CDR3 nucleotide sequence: TGTGCCAGCAGTGCTCGCGGGAGGGGGTCCTACGAGCAGTACTTC. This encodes CASSARGRGSYEQYF.

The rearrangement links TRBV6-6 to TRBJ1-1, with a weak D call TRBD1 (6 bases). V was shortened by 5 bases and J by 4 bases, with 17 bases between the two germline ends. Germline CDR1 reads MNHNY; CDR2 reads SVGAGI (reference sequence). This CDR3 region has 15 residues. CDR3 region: CASSPTGTESTEAFF. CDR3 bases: TGTGCCAGCAGTCCTACAGGGACGGAGAGCACTGAAGCTTTCTTT.

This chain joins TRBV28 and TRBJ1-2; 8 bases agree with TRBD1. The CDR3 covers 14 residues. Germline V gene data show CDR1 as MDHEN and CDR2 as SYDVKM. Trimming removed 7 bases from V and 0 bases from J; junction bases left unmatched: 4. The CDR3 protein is CASKTGVTNYGYTF. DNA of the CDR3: TGTGCCAGCAAGACAGGGGTTACTAACTATGGCTACACCTTC.